This T cell receptor (beta chain) is from a study of blood T cell repertoires in COVID-19. Study in general: Spain, Italy and the United States supplied samples that represented acute and convalescent COVID-19. PBMCs, B-cell-depleted T cells, or T cells provided the cDNA or gDNA that made up the material.

The CDR3 is 14 residues long. Trimming removed 11 bases from V and 0 bases from J; junction bases left unmatched: 10. Germline V CDR1 and CDR2: ENHRY, SYGVKD. Authors' methods: Quantification of nucleated cells was approximated via reference gene primer amplification. Here immunoSEQ multiplex PCR was the method, and the copy in TCRdb shows in-frame clones only, minus some. The DNA was the basis for D and trimming; V, J and clone size are from that table. The table includes just over 70,000 clones, about four fifths detected once. The V and J genes are TRBV10-3 and TRBJ2-7; TRBD1 agrees at 7 bases. The sequencing sample was made of peripheral blood. The sequence derives from a man between 65 and 80 years old who had recovered from COVID-19. Written as DNA, the CDR3 is TGTGCCGTCACCTCCGGGGACAGCTCCTACGAGCAGTACTTC. Residues: CAVTSGDSSYEQYF.